This T cell receptor beta chain was retrieved from a study of shared clonotypes between healthy human individuals (TCRdb year 2020). Study-level background: The cohort included a few men and a couple of women between 18 and 49 years of age. Different laboratories and diverse techniques were used to prepare libraries and sequence TCR repertoires, to increase sequencing depth and limit assay-specific biases. Each donor's leukapheresis produced roughly between roughly 0.94 and 9.5 billion PBMCs. Blood TCR repertoires of five healthy adults were deeply sequenced to estimate repertoire size and the extent of clonotype sharing between individuals. For each donor, CD4 naive and CD4 memory were each run on three plates, CD8 naive on two plates, and CD8 memory on one plate. Results the study describes overall, beyond this receptor: Higher generation probabilities were observed for clonotypes shared by all four sorted-subset donors than for non-shared clonotypes. Larger estimated clonotype richness was generally found for naive subsets than for memory subsets. Sampling was limited to blood, and TCR repertoires in tissue likely differ from TCR repertoires in blood. About 5% of naive CD4, around 4% of naive CD8, approximately 2% of memory CD4, and 0.4% of memory CD8 clonotypes were shared across several donors. Even with the large sequencing depth, rarefaction of the sorted-subset datasets indicated that sequencing was incomplete. Pairwise subsampling indicated that sequencing depth was expected to affect the degree of clonotype sharing among donors. The genetic and exposure-history diversity represented was limited by the small number of donors.

CD8 naive samples were obtained by positive selection for CCR7 among CD45RO-negative cells, yielding a CD45RA+CCR7+ population from which TemRA cells were excluded. Healthy HIV-negative adults with no recently reported acute infections or vaccinations were included as donors. Every donor was a Caucasian adult living in Nashville, Tennessee, USA. Blood was obtained by leukapheresis, after which PBMCs were separated by Ficoll-Histopaque density gradient centrifugation and cryopreserved in liquid nitrogen vapor phase. Analytical flow cytometry was used to check the purity and quantity of every magnetically sorted T cell population. Genomic DNA was isolated from each sorted fraction and quantified by UV absorbance on a Nanodrop 2000c. TCR CDR3 regions were amplified from genomic DNA by multiplex PCR using the deep immunoSEQ assay. For each cell subset, the extracted genomic DNA was distributed evenly across all wells of several immunoSEQ 96-well plates, and each plate served as one replicate. For sorted subsets, each replicate PCR was loaded with roughly 200 ng genomic DNA, equivalent to roughly 30,000 T cell genomes. The purified libraries were quantified using a Qubit 3.0 fluorometer, sized with a Bioanalyzer 2100, and then quantified again using the KAPA Library Quantification kit. Each immunoSEQ 96-well plate was sequenced on its own single-read 150-cycle Illumina NextSeq 550 flow cell. On the authors' methods: Because the immunoSEQ output included only junctional sequences and no quality scores, the filtering could not be the same as the filtering used for full-length reads. To assign V/J genes and CDR3, sequences were annotated against IMGT germline references using PyIR, a Python wrapper for IgBLAST v1.9. Any read was removed if the V/J assignment was weak (E-value above 1e-6), the CDR3 was missing, or the read contained stop codons, out-of-frame junctions, or ambiguous translated residues. A V3J clonotype was defined by an identical inferred V gene, J gene, and CDR3 amino acid sequence. To compute the percentage overlap between repertoires, the number of shared unique clonotypes was divided by the size of the smaller repertoire. Three approaches were used to assess repertoire richness: RTK rarefaction, the Chao1 estimator, and Recon v2.1 estimates of unobserved clonotypes. For all TCRbeta clonotypes obtained by the gDNA method from a few donors, generation probabilities were computed with OLGA. TCRdb retrieved this table from immuneACCESS and kept in-frame rearrangements only. Not all clones are present; in checked studies, unresolved V genes account for under half, and no reason is known for the remainder. The V and J calls and clone size were taken over from that table, and D and trimming were inferred from the DNA. The table for this sample lists hundreds of thousands of clones; 95% of them were counted only once. The ten top clones hold roughly 0.1% of the sample.

Of note for this clone: The target of this receptor is not known. Base qualities are missing; no much larger clone stands one base away.

Including cysteine and phenylalanine, the CDR3 has 14 amino acids. Only CDR3 DNA remains: 42 bases, in frame from the first base. V is pared back by 5 bases and J by 7 bases, with 18 bases lying between the germline termini. CDR1 and CDR2, looked up from the germline V gene (reference sequence), are MNHEY and SMNVEV. The TCR sequence derives from a young woman in good health. The rearranged segments are TRBV27 and TRBJ2-7; D gene: possibly TRBD1, on 5 matching bases. Specimen: naive CD8+ T cells sorted from blood. Interpreted using the paper, the cell subset or site label stands for: CD45RA+CCR7+. In nucleotides, the sequence is TGTGCCAGCAGTCCCCTCTCAGGGTCTAGGGAGCAGTACTTC. Translated, this gives CASSPLSGSREQYF.